The rows below give T cell receptor beta chains drawn from one sample of a study of T cell changes during pregnancy in multiple sclerosis. Data came from immunoSEQ multiplex PCR; TCRdb stores just in-frame clones and leaves some out. The table has tens of thousands of clones, around 91% seen once. This specimen consisted of peripheral blood, obtained in the third trimester of pregnancy. Receptor source: a female donor in good health, enrolled as a control in a pregnancy study. Both conserved end residues are part of each CDR3. D genes are given only for firm matches. Only some rows state a clone size, as once, few, many or a class for expanded clones.

J gene | clone size | V gene | D gene | CDR3 protein | CDR3 DNA
TRBJ2-5 | . | TRBV27 | . | CASSFTPRETQYF | TGTGCCAGCAGTTTTACCCCGCGGGAGACCCAGTACTTC
TRBJ2-1 | . | TRBV19 | . | CASSTPAGAGENEQFF | TGTGCCAGTAGTACCCCCGCAGGGGCAGGGGAGAATGAGCAGTTCTTC
TRBJ2-2 | . | TRBV2 | . | CASSEWTATGELFF | TGTGCCAGCAGTGAATGGACAGCCACCGGGGAGCTGTTTTTT
TRBJ2-3 | . | TRBV15 | TRBD2 | CATSRDSPASGRATDTQYF | TGTGCCACCAGCAGAGACTCCCCGGCTAGCGGGAGGGCCACAGATACGCAGTATTTT
TRBJ1-3 | . | TRBV18 | TRBD1 | CASSRTGLLPSGNTIYF | TGTGCCAGCTCACGGACAGGGTTACTGCCTTCGGGAAACACCATATATTTT
TRBJ2-2 | . | TRBV6-6 | . | CASRRTNTGELFF | TGTGCCAGCAGACGGACTAACACCGGGGAGCTGTTTTTT
TRBJ1-2 | medium-sized | TRBV5-4 | . | CASSLRGGYGYTF | TGTGCCAGCAGCCTCCGGGGGGGCTATGGCTACACCTTC
TRBJ1-2 | . | TRBV5-1 | TRBD1 | CASSPAGTGGGYTF | TGCGCCAGCAGCCCGGCCGGGACAGGGGGAGGCTACACCTTC
TRBJ2-7 | . | TRBV12-5 | . | CASGLVDTYEQYF | TGTGCTAGTGGTTTGGTGGACACCTACGAGCAGTACTTC
TRBJ1-1 | few | TRBV16 | . | CASSQLSQGEAFF | TGTGCCAGCAGCCAATTAAGCCAGGGAGAAGCTTTCTTT
TRBJ2-7 | once | TRBV4-3 | . | CASSQELVGGNYEQYF | TGCGCCAGCAGCCAAGAATTGGTTGGCGGAAACTACGAGCAGTACTTC
TRBJ2-2 | . | TRBV2 | . | CASRKTSAGELFF | TGTGCCAGCCGGAAAACAAGCGCCGGGGAGCTGTTTTTT
TRBJ1-2 | . | TRBV7-9 | TRBD1 | CASSFFVGTGGYTF | TGTGCCAGCAGCTTTTTTGTGGGGACAGGCGGCTACACCTTC
TRBJ2-7 | once | TRBV29-1 | TRBD1 | CSVERDRPYEQYF | TGCAGCGTTGAACGGGACAGGCCCTACGAGCAGTACTTC
TRBJ2-2 | . | TRBV2 | . | CARKGDWNTGELFF | TGTGCCAGAAAAGGCGACTGGAACACCGGGGAGCTGTTTTTT
TRBJ2-3 | once | TRBV5-8 | TRBD2 | CASSTGLAGSLDTQYF | TGTGCCAGCAGTACGGGACTAGCGGGGTCTTTGGATACGCAGTATTTT
TRBJ1-2 | . | TRBV29-1 | . | CSATVGEGYTF | TGCAGCGCTACGGTGGGAGAAGGCTACACCTTC
TRBJ2-5 | . | TRBV11-3 | . | CASSSGTGETQYF | TGTGCCAGCAGCTCAGGGACTGGAGAGACCCAGTACTTC
TRBJ2-3 | . | TRBV27 | . | CARAIADAGTDTQYF | TGTGCCAGGGCAATAGCGGACGCGGGCACAGATACGCAGTATTTT
TRBJ2-3 | once | TRBV7-2 | TRBD2 | CASNILAGGASTDTQYF | TGTGCCAGCAACATACTAGCGGGGGGTGCTAGCACAGATACGCAGTATTTT
TRBJ2-1 | . | TRBV15 | . | CATTHTGDGGEQFF | TGTGCCACCACCCATACAGGGGACGGGGGTGAGCAGTTCTTC
TRBJ2-2 | . | TRBV9 | TRBD2 | CASSVIGGATGELFF | TGTGCCAGCAGCGTGATCGGGGGGGCTACCGGGGAGCTGTTTTTT
TRBJ2-7 | few | TRBV27 | . | CASQGSSYEQYF | TGTGCCAGCCAGGGTTCCTCCTACGAGCAGTACTTC
TRBJ2-3 | once | TRBV10-3 | . | CAISGREVSDTQYF | TGTGCCATCAGTGGCCGGGAAGTTTCCGATACGCAGTATTTT
TRBJ1-1 | . | TRBV9 | . | CASSVQMNTEAFF | TGTGCCAGCAGCGTTCAGATGAACACTGAAGCTTTCTTT
TRBJ2-7 | . | TRBV14 | TRBD1 | CASSQDIGTAFEQYF | TGTGCCAGCAGCCAAGATATAGGGACAGCTTTCGAGCAGTACTTC
TRBJ2-5 | . | TRBV7-2 | TRBD1 | CASSRDRAAETQYF | TGTGCCAGCAGCCGGGACAGGGCGGCAGAGACCCAGTACTTC
TRBJ2-2 | . | TRBV7-2 | . | CASSSGWRGVERGGELFF | TGTGCCAGCAGCTCCGGCTGGCGGGGAGTAGAGAGAGGCGGGGAGCTGTTTTTT
TRBJ1-2 | once | TRBV30 | TRBD1 | CAWSRQGFYTF | TGTGCCTGGAGTCGACAGGGGTTCTACACCTTC
TRBJ1-1 | . | TRBV6-5 | . | CASSQNTGTEAFF | TGTGCCAGCAGCCAAAATACCGGGACTGAAGCTTTCTTT
TRBJ1-5 | . | TRBV10-3 | . | CAIGGGSPNQPQHF | TGTGCCATCGGAGGCGGGAGCCCCAATCAGCCCCAGCATTTT
TRBJ1-1 | . | TRBV27 | . | CASSSIGELAFF | TGTGCCAGCAGTTCTATAGGGGAATTGGCTTTCTTT
TRBJ2-1 | . | TRBV10-3 | TRBD2 | CAISERDSAGDEQFF | TGTGCCATCAGTGAAAGGGACTCTGCGGGGGATGAGCAGTTCTTC
TRBJ2-7 | . | TRBV28 | TRBD2 | CAAVRLAGGPFSEQYF | TGTGCCGCAGTTCGACTAGCGGGAGGGCCATTCTCCGAGCAGTACTTC
TRBJ1-2 | . | TRBV30 | . | CAWSATSTSGYTF | TGTGCCTGGAGCGCTACATCCACCTCGGGGTACACCTTC
TRBJ2-7 | few | TRBV19 | TRBD2 | CASSIAGGYEQYF | TGTGCCAGTAGTATAGCGGGAGGATACGAGCAGTACTTC
TRBJ2-2 | . | TRBV5-6 | . | CASSPQSLFTGELFF | TGTGCCAGCAGTCCTCAGTCACTATTCACCGGGGAGCTGTTTTTT
TRBJ2-2 | . | TRBV30 | . | CAWSTRTGELFF | TGTGCCTGGAGTACAAGAACCGGGGAGCTGTTTTTT
TRBJ2-1 | . | TRBV6-5 | TRBD2 | CASSYSKTSVNNEQFF | TGTGCCAGCAGTTACTCGAAGACTAGCGTTAACAATGAGCAGTTCTTC
TRBJ2-5 | . | TRBV19 | TRBD2 | CASSIDGLSGGETQYF | TGTGCCAGTAGTATAGATGGGTTGTCGGGGGGAGAGACCCAGTACTTC
TRBJ1-1 | . | TRBV7-8 | TRBD1 | CASSLASTGGLLGTEAFF | TGTGCCAGCAGCTTAGCGTCGACAGGGGGTTTGTTGGGCACTGAAGCTTTCTTT
TRBJ1-3 | . | TRBV6-1 | TRBD1 | CASKKTGNSGNTIYF | TGTGCCAGCAAAAAGACAGGGAACTCTGGAAACACCATATATTTT
TRBJ2-7 | . | TRBV28 | . | CASSPGGVATYEQYF | TGTGCCAGCAGCCCTGGGGGCGTTGCAACCTACGAGCAGTACTTC
TRBJ1-5 | once | TRBV7-6 | . | CASSLDPGGNQPQHF | TGTGCCAGCAGCTTAGACCCCGGGGGCAATCAGCCCCAGCATTTT
TRBJ2-3 | . | TRBV6-5 | . | CASSYSSGTDTQYF | TGTGCCAGCAGTTACTCGTCAGGCACAGATACGCAGTATTTT
TRBJ1-1 | . | TRBV29-1 | . | CSARGGEGTEAFF | TGCAGCGCCCGGGGGGGGGAGGGGACTGAAGCTTTCTTT
TRBJ2-5 | . | TRBV6-6 | . | CASSYPGMLEQYF | TGTGCCAGCAGTTACCCGGGTATGTTGGAGCAGTACTTC
TRBJ1-3 | . | TRBV6-1 | . | CASSESGGPPGNTIYF | TGTGCCAGCAGTGAATCCGGGGGGCCGCCCGGAAACACCATATATTTT
TRBJ1-1 | . | TRBV5-1 | TRBD1 | CASSFRGQGNTEAFF | TGCGCCAGCAGCTTCAGGGGGCAAGGGAACACTGAAGCTTTCTTT
TRBJ1-2 | . | TRBV29-1 | . | CSAQGGASGYTF | TGCAGCGCCCAAGGGGGGGCGAGTGGCTACACCTTC
TRBJ1-3 | . | TRBV4-1 | TRBD1 | CASRDRQGLSGNTIYF | TGCGCCAGCCGGGATAGACAGGGGTTATCTGGAAACACCATATATTTT
TRBJ2-4 | once | TRBV6-5 | TRBD1 | CASSYSIVGQGNIQYF | TGTGCCAGCAGTTACTCGATCGTAGGACAGGGCAACATTCAGTACTTC
TRBJ1-2 | . | TRBV7-2 | . | CASSLEFPGNYGYTF | TGTGCCAGCAGCTTAGAGTTCCCAGGGAACTATGGCTACACCTTC
TRBJ2-5 | . | TRBV5-6 | TRBD2 | CASSFRLAGDGPQETQYF | TGTGCCAGCAGCTTCCGACTAGCGGGAGATGGGCCCCAAGAGACCCAGTACTTC